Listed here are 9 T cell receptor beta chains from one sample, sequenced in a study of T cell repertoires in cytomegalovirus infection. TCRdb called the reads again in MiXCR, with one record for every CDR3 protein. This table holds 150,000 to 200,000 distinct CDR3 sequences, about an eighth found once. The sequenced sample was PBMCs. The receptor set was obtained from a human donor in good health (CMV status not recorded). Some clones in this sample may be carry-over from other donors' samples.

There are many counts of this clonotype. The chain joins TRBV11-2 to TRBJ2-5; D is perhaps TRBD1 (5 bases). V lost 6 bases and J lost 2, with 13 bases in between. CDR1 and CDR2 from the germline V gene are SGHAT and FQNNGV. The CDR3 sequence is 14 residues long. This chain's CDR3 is CASRSQGRQETQYF. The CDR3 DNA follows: TGTGCCAGCAGATCTCAGGGAAGACAAGAGACCCAGTACTTC.

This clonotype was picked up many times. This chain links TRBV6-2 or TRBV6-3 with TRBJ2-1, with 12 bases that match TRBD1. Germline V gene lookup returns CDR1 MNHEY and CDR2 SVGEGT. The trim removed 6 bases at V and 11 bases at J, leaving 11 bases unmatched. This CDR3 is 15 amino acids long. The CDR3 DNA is TGTGCCAGCAGAGAGGGACAGGGGGCTAACGGAAAGCAGTTCTTC. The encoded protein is CASREGQGANGKQFF.

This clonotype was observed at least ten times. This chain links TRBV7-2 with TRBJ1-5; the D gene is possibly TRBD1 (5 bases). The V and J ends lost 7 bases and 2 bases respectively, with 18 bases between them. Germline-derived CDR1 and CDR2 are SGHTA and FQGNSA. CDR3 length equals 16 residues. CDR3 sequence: CASTLLGTGGNQPQHF. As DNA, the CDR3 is TGTGCCAGCACCCTCCTGGGGACGGGGGGCAATCAGCCCCAGCATTTT.

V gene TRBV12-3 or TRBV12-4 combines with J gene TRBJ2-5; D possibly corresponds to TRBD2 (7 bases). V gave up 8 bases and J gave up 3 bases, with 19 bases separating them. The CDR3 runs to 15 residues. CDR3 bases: TGTGCCAGCCGGAATGTACAGGGAGGGGAAGAGACCCAGTACTTC. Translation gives CASRNVQGGEETQYF.

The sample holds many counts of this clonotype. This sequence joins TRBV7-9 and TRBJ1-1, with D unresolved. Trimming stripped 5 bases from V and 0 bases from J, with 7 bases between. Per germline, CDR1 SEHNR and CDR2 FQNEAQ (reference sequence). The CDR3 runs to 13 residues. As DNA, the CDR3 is TGTGCCAGCAGCACCGAGATGAACACTGAAGCTTTCTTT. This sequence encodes CASSTEMNTEAFF. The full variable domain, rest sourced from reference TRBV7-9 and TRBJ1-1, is DTGVSQNPRHKITKRGQNVTFRCDPISEHNRLYWYRQTLGQGPEFLTYFQNEAQLEKSRLLSDRFSAERPKGSFSTLEIQRTEQGDSAMYLCASSTEMNTEAFFGQGTRLTVV.

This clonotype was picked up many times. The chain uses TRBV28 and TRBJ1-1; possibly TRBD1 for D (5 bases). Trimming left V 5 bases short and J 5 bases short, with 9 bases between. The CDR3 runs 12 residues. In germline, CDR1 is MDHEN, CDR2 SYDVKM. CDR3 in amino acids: CASSAGLTEAFF. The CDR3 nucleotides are TGTGCCAGCAGTGCAGGGTTGACTGAAGCTTTCTTT.

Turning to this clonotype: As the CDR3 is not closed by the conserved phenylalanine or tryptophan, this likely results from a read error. The CDR3, as DNA: TGTGCCAGCAGTTTCTACGGGGCGGACTATGGCTACACCTCC. Encoded protein: CASSFYGADYGYTS. This rearrangement joins TRBV27 to TRBJ1-2; weak D call: TRBD1 (5 bases). The CDR3 loop spans 14 amino acids. Germline values: CDR1 MNHEY, CDR2 SMNVEV (reference sequence). V gave up 3 bases and J gave up 3 bases, with 11 bases separating them.

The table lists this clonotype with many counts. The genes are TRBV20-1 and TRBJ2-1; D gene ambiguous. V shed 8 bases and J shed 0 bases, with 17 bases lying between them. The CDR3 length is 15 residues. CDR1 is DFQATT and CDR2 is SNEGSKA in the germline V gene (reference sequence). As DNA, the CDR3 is TGCAGTTGCTATACACCCTCAGTCTCCTACAATGAGCAGTTCTTC. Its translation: CSCYTPSVSYNEQFF.

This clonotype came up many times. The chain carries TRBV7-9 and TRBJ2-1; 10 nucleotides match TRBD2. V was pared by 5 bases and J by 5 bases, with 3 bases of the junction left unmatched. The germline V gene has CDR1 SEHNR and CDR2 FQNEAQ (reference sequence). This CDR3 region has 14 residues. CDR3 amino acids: CASSLGLADNEQFF. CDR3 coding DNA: TGTGCCAGCAGCCTCGGACTAGCGGACAATGAGCAGTTCTTC.